Listed here are 30 T cell receptor beta chains from one sample, sequenced in a study of cytotoxic CD8 clonotypes in ibrutinib-treated CLL. This table comes from immunoSEQ multiplex PCR, and its TCRdb copy is limited to in-frame clones, with some not included. The profile shows roughly 160,000 clones, more than 65% of them singletons. Source: PBMCs, taken after 12 months of ibrutinib treatment. These receptors all come from a human donor with chronic lymphocytic leukemia.

The gene calls are TRBV19 and TRBJ2-7; D might be TRBD1 (6 bases). Germline V gene lookup returns CDR1 LNHDA and CDR2 SQIVND (reference sequence). The V end was cut by 3 bases, the J end by 0 bases, with 12 bases between. This CDR3 region has 15 residues. CDR3 nucleotides: TGTGCCAGTAGTATCTCTTACAGGGTCTCCTACGAGCAGTACTTC. Its protein is CASSISYRVSYEQYF. Supplemented by reference TRBV19 and TRBJ2-7, the full variable domain reads DGGITQSPKYLFRKEGQNVTLSCEQNLNHDAMYWYRQDPGQGLRLIYYSQIVNDFQKGDIAEGYSVSREKKESFPLTVTSAQKNPTAFYLCASSISYRVSYEQYFGPGTRLTVT.

The chain uses TRBV19 and TRBJ2-1; 9 bases are shared with TRBD1. CDR1 and CDR2 (germline): LNHDA, SQIVND (reference sequence). CDR3 length: 17 amino acids. The V segment lost 5 bases and the J segment 8 bases; nucleotides outside the gene matches: 16. CDR3 nucleotides: TGTGCCAGTAGTGCCTTCCCCGGGACAGGGAAACGGGATGAGCAGTTCTTC. As protein: CASSAFPGTGKRDEQFF.

The chain recombines TRBV29-1 with TRBJ2-7; D may be TRBD1 (6 bases). V lost 3 bases, J lost 3 bases, and 12 bases lay in between. CDR1 and CDR2 (germline): SQVTM, ANQGSEA. CDR3 length: 13 residues. The CDR3 loop is CSVDQQGSYEQYF. Here the CDR3 DNA reads TGCAGCGTTGATCAGCAGGGGAGCTACGAGCAGTACTTC.

In its sample, this clone was seen once. The chain combines TRBV6-1 with TRBJ1-5, with a possible D match to TRBD1 (5 bases). This CDR3 spans 15 amino acids. The germline V and J ends were trimmed by 7 bases and 3 bases, with 16 bases remaining between them. Germline V gene sequence: CDR1 MNHNS, CDR2 SASEGT. CDR3 in amino acids: CASTQGGVDNQPQHF. CDR3 nucleotides: TGTGCCAGCACCCAGGGAGGGGTCGACAATCAGCCCCAGCATTTT.

The rearrangement joins TRBV28 to TRBJ1-2; D remains unclear. The germline CDR1 and CDR2 sequences are MDHEN and SYDVKM. V dropped 2 bases and J dropped 1 base, with 11 bases sitting between them. The CDR3 totals 15 residues. Written as DNA, the CDR3 is TGTGCCAGCAGTTTACCGCCAGGAAATAACTATGGCTACACCTTC. Translating it yields CASSLPPGNNYGYTF.

There are a few counts of this clone. This rearrangement joins TRBV5-1 to TRBJ2-3; TRBD1 might be the D (6 bases). The V end was cut by 2 bases, the J end by 6 bases, with 22 bases between. CDR3 length: 17 residues. The V gene's germline CDR1 is SGHRS and CDR2 YFSETQ. The CDR3 DNA sequence: TGCGCCAGCAGCTTTCGGGTTGGAGCAGGGGAAAGGGATACGCAGTATTTT. It translates to CASSFRVGAGERDTQYF.

V usage is TRBV19 and J usage is TRBJ1-5, with a possible D match to TRBD1 (6 bases). Germline assignment: CDR1 LNHDA and CDR2 SQIVND (reference sequence). The CDR3 is made up of 15 amino acids. V lost 8 bases and J 3 bases, leaving 17 bases between the germline ends. The CDR3 protein is CASQKTGNHNQPQHF. In DNA, the CDR3 is TGTGCCAGTCAAAAGACAGGTAATCACAATCAGCCCCAGCATTTT.

The J gene is TRBJ2-2, the V gene TRBV5-6, with 10 positions matching TRBD2. This CDR3 contains 17 residues. Germline trimming cut 0 bases from V and 2 bases from J; bases unmatched to any gene: 4. The V gene's germline CDR1 is SGHDT and CDR2 YYEEEE. The CDR3, as DNA: TGTGCCAGCAGCTTGGTAGCGGGAGGCCTTAACACCGGGGAGCTGTTTTTT. This encodes CASSLVAGGLNTGELFF.

The chain joins TRBV27 to TRBJ2-6; D possibly corresponds to TRBD1 (5 bases). The CDR3 is 15 amino acids. The V end lost 4 bases, the J end lost 4 bases, and 11 bases lay between the germline ends. CDR1 MNHEY and CDR2 SMNVEV come from the germline V gene (reference sequence). The CDR3: CASSYRSTGANVLTF. In nucleotides, the CDR3 is TGTGCCAGCAGTTACAGGTCCACCGGGGCCAACGTCCTGACTTTC.

This clone was seen only a few times. The chain uses TRBV30 and TRBJ2-1, with TRBD2 matching 15 bases. Germline loops: CDR1 GTSNPN, CDR2 SVGIG (reference sequence). The CDR3 consists of 14 residues. After removal of 1 base from V and 14 bases from J, the junction contained 6 bases not matched to a gene. DNA for the CDR3: TGTGCCTGGAGTGGGACTAGCGGGGGGGCTACGGAGTTCTTC. This codes for CAWSGTSGGATEFF.

CDR3 protein: CASSKTVYGYTF. The CDR3 DNA reads TGTGCCAGCAGTAAAACGGTCTATGGCTACACCTTC. V gene TRBV28 combines with J gene TRBJ1-2; the D is unclear. V lost 5 bases and J 4 bases, leaving 8 bases between the germline ends. This CDR3 is 12 amino acids long. The germline V gene has CDR1 MDHEN and CDR2 SYDVKM.

The genes are TRBV28 and TRBJ2-7; 14 nucleotides line up with TRBD2. The V gene's germline CDR1 is MDHEN and CDR2 SYDVKM. The V and J ends lost 4 bases and 3 bases, in that order; junction bases with no gene match: 2. The CDR3 covers 15 residues. CDR3 in amino acids: CASSSGLAGGYEQYF. Here the CDR3 DNA reads TGTGCCAGCAGTTCCGGACTAGCGGGAGGCTACGAGCAGTACTTC.

This clone was observed once. The V call is TRBV27, the J call TRBJ2-7; the match to TRBD2 covers 8 bases. V dropped 3 bases and J dropped 7; count of bases not matched to a gene: 17. CDR1 MNHEY and CDR2 SMNVEV come from the germline V gene (reference sequence). The length of the CDR3 is 17 residues. The CDR3 protein is CASSFLSGRSPLGEQYF. The CDR3 DNA sequence: TGTGCCAGCAGTTTCCTAAGCGGGAGATCACCTCTAGGGGAGCAGTACTTC.

This rearrangement joins TRBV10-1 to TRBJ2-3, with a tentative D call TRBD1 (8 bases). Germline values: CDR1 WNHNN, CDR2 SYGVQD (reference sequence). The CDR3 length is 17 residues. Trimming removed 8 bases at V and 2 bases at J, with 23 bases between. This CDR3 is CASYKGGDRNYTDTQYF. CDR3 sequence (DNA): TGCGCCAGCTATAAAGGGGGGGACAGGAATTACACAGATACGCAGTATTTT.

The gene calls are TRBV18 and TRBJ1-2, with 9 bases that match TRBD1. The germline gives CDR1 KGHSH, CDR2 LQKENI. V dropped 6 bases and J dropped 2; count of bases not matched to a gene: 7. CDR3 size: 15 residues. CDR3 amino acids: CASSVDRGVNYGYTF. CDR3 nucleotides: TGTGCCAGCTCTGTGGACAGGGGCGTGAACTATGGCTACACCTTC.

The table lists this clone with a few counts. The chain links TRBV19 to TRBJ1-3; no clear D. The CDR3 is made up of 11 amino acids. The V and J ends lost 2 bases and 9 bases respectively, with 5 bases between them. Germline V gene data show CDR1 as LNHDA and CDR2 as SQIVND (reference sequence). As DNA, the CDR3 is TGTGCCAGTAGTATAATGAGCACCATATATTTT. Translating it yields CASSIMSTIYF.

The chain couples TRBV28 to TRBJ2-1; 9 nucleotides align to TRBD1. This CDR3 contains 14 residues. Per the germline V gene, CDR1 is MDHEN and CDR2 is SYDVKM. Trimming at V came to 8 bases and at J to 4 bases, leaving 6 bases not matched to a gene. CDR3 in amino acids: CASYPGQGYNEQFF. The CDR3 coding sequence is TGTGCCAGCTATCCGGGACAGGGATACAATGAGCAGTTCTTC.

The genes are TRBV5-4 and TRBJ2-5; D is unresolved. V was cut by 1 base and J by 4 bases, with 8 bases left in between. Per the germline V gene, CDR1 is SGHNT and CDR2 is YYREEE (reference sequence). The CDR3 runs 13 residues. Here the CDR3 reads CASSLSMLETQYF. In DNA form, the CDR3 reads TGTGCCAGCAGCTTGTCGATGTTAGAGACCCAGTACTTC. Looking up the rest from reference TRBV5-4 and TRBJ2-5 gives the full variable domain: ETGVTQSPTHLIKTRGQQVTLRCSSQSGHNTVSWYQQALGQGPQFIFQYYREEENGRGNFPPRFSGLQFPNYSSELNVNALELDDSALYLCASSLSMLETQYFGPGTRLLVL.

This clone has a single count. This rearrangement joins TRBV30 to TRBJ2-5; 11 nucleotides match TRBD2. The CDR3 is 12 residues long. The V gene end was trimmed by 4 bases and the J gene end by 5 bases; junction bases not matched to a gene: 0. CDR1 and CDR2 from the germline V gene are GTSNPN and SVGIG (reference sequence). The CDR3 spells CAWTSGGETQYF. CDR3 in DNA: TGTGCCTGGACTAGCGGGGGGGAGACCCAGTACTTC.

V is TRBV7-8 and J is TRBJ2-3; 15 bases are shared with TRBD2. This CDR3 spans 18 amino acids. With V trimmed by 0 bases and J by 7 bases, 8 bases remained unmatched. From germline, CDR1 is SGHVS and CDR2 FQNEAQ. CDR3 sequence reads: CASSLARTSGGAANTQYF. In DNA, the CDR3 is TGTGCCAGCAGCTTAGCTAGGACTAGCGGGGGGGCCGCGAATACGCAGTATTTT.

The V call is TRBV28, the J call TRBJ2-5, with D possibly TRBD2 on 5 matching bases. Trimming removed 5 bases at V and 4 bases at J, with 11 bases between. Germline V CDR1 and CDR2: MDHEN, SYDVKM. The CDR3 is made up of 13 amino acids. CDR3 in amino acids: CASSPLSGETQYF. The CDR3 DNA follows: TGTGCCAGCAGTCCACTAAGCGGAGAGACCCAGTACTTC.

The chain has TRBV7-6 and TRBJ2-2; perhaps D is TRBD1 or TRBD2 (6 bases each). Germline V gene data show CDR1 as SGHVS and CDR2 as FNYEAQ. Trimming removed 4 bases from V and 0 bases from J, with 15 bases in between. This CDR3 contains 17 residues. The DNA of the CDR3 is TGTGCCAGCAGCTCGACCCTAGGGGGGTCGAACACCGGGGAGCTGTTTTTT. The encoded protein is CASSSTLGGSNTGELFF.

The CDR3 DNA reads as TGTGCCATCAGCCGGGACAGGGAGTCTGAAGCTTTCTTT. Encoded protein: CAISRDRESEAFF. The rearrangement links TRBV10-3 to TRBJ1-1, with 9 bases aligning to TRBD1. CDR1 and CDR2 (germline): ENHRY, SYGVKD. V lost 6 bases and J lost 6; bases outside the gene matches: 5. The CDR3 sequence is 13 residues long.

This chain connects TRBV6-6 to TRBJ1-1; the match to TRBD1 covers 8 bases. The CDR3 extends over 14 amino acids. Germline CDR1 is MNHNY and CDR2 is SVGAGI (reference sequence). The V and J ends lost 7 bases and 7 bases, in that order; junction bases with no gene match: 11. CDR3 coding DNA: TGTGCCAGCAACTTAATCCCCGGGACAGGTGAAGCTTTCTTT. It is translated as CASNLIPGTGEAFF.

The chain combines TRBV27 with TRBJ2-7; 7 bases agree with TRBD1. Germline assignment: CDR1 MNHEY and CDR2 SMNVEV (reference sequence). The J segment lost 4 bases and the V segment lost 4 bases, leaving 7 bases of the junction unmatched. The CDR3 length is 14 residues. CDR3 in DNA: TGTGCCAGCAGTTCGGGGACAGCCGGGTACGAGCAGTACTTC. It is translated as CASSSGTAGYEQYF.

The V gene is TRBV7-2, the J gene TRBJ1-1, with a tentative D call TRBD1 (5 bases). This CDR3 comprises 13 residues. V lost 5 bases and J lost 3, with 10 bases in between. The germline V gene has CDR1 SGHTA and CDR2 FQGNSA. DNA for the CDR3: TGTGCCAGCAGCCCCCAGGGATACACTGAAGCTTTCTTT. This codes for CASSPQGYTEAFF.

The CDR3: CASQWGGYNEQFF. The DNA of the CDR3 is TGTGCCAGCCAGTGGGGGGGGTACAATGAGCAGTTCTTC. The chain uses TRBV19 and TRBJ2-1, with 7 bases lining up with TRBD2. The trim removed 9 bases at V and 4 bases at J, leaving 6 bases unmatched. CDR1 and CDR2 (germline): LNHDA, SQIVND (reference sequence). The CDR3 consists of 13 residues.

This clone has more than one count but fewer than ten. The chain recombines TRBV7-2 with TRBJ2-3; D may be TRBD1 or TRBD2 (5 bases each). The germline V gene has CDR1 SGHTA and CDR2 FQGNSA. V was cut by 5 bases and J by 0 bases, with 6 bases left in between. The CDR3 is made up of 13 amino acids. The CDR3 loop reads CASSRDSTDTQYF. Written as DNA, the CDR3 is TGTGCCAGCAGCCGGGACAGCACAGATACGCAGTATTTT.

J is TRBJ1-3 and V is TRBV4-2; no reliable D call. Looked up from germline, CDR1 is LGHNA and CDR2 is YNFKEQ. Trimming took off 5 bases at V and 0 bases at J, with 8 bases between the two ends. This CDR3 is 14 amino acids long. The CDR3 DNA sequence: TGTGCCAGCAGCTTCCCTAGCTCTGGAAACACCATATATTTT. It specifies CASSFPSSGNTIYF.

The chain carries TRBV18 and TRBJ1-3; no reliable D call. The germline CDR1 and CDR2 sequences are KGHSH and LQKENI. Between the trimmed V and J ends, which lost 1 base and 2 bases, there was a span of 6 bases. The CDR3 has 14 amino acids. The CDR3 nucleotides read TGTGCCAGCTCACCACAAAGGGCTGGAAACACCATATATTTT. Protein: CASSPQRAGNTIYF. Using reference TRBV18 and TRBJ1-3 for the parts outside the CDR3, the full variable domain is NAGVMQNPRHLVRRRGQEARLRCSPMKGHSHVYWYRQLPEEGLKFMVYLQKENIIDESGMPKERFSAEFPKEGPSILRIQQVVRGDSAAYFCASSPQRAGNTIYFGEGSWLTVV.